This is a list of T cell receptor beta chains from one sample in a study of cytotoxic CD8 clonotypes in ibrutinib-treated CLL. The protocol was immunoSEQ multiplex PCR, while the TCRdb copy is restricted to in-frame clones and leaves out a portion. The sample lists over 100,000 clones, approximately 83% seen once, with roughly 1.9% in the top ten. Sequenced here: PBMCs, sampled after 24 months of ibrutinib treatment. These receptors all come from a human donor with chronic lymphocytic leukemia. Each CDR3 is given with its conserved first and last residue. The D gene is left open where the match is weak. The size entry is marked missing in some rows and otherwise reads once, few, many or a size class.

>TRBV7-3|NA|TRBJ1-1|NA
CASSLTADGNTEAFF
TGTGCCAGCAGCTTAACCGCCGACGGTAACACTGAAGCTTTCTTT
>TRBV5-8|NA|TRBJ1-4|TRBD1
CASSLGDRVTNEKLFF
TGTGCCAGCAGCTTGGGTGACAGGGTAACTAATGAAAAACTGTTTTTT
>TRBV28|NA|TRBJ1-4|NA
CASSLPGATNEKLFF
TGTGCCAGCAGTTTGCCCGGGGCAACTAATGAAAAACTGTTTTTT
>TRBV23-1|NA|TRBJ1-4|NA
CASSRDRIKDEKLFF
TGCGCCAGCAGTCGGGACCGGATCAAGGATGAAAAACTGTTTTTT
>TRBV27|NA|TRBJ2-7|NA
CASSPGGPEYF
TGTGCCAGCAGCCCTGGGGGGCCTGAGTACTTC
>TRBV6-6|NA|TRBJ2-2|NA
CASSRIMSSGELFF
TGTGCCAGCAGCCGGATAATGTCCTCCGGGGAGCTGTTTTTT
>TRBV18|once|TRBJ1-1|TRBD1
CASSPRQGEAEAFF
TGTGCCAGCTCACCACGACAGGGGGAGGCTGAAGCTTTCTTT
>TRBV7-2|few|TRBJ2-5|NA
CASSYGAARGQETQYF
TGTGCCAGCAGCTATGGGGCTGCAAGGGGGCAAGAGACCCAGTACTTC
>TRBV11-3|NA|TRBJ1-2|NA
CASSLLGGDGYTF
TGTGCCAGCAGCTTACTGGGGGGCGACGGCTACACCTTC
>TRBV2|NA|TRBJ2-7|NA
CASSETDWTDLSSYEQYF
TGTGCCAGCAGTGAAACGGACTGGACGGACTTGAGCTCCTACGAGCAGTACTTC
>TRBV19|NA|TRBJ1-1|NA
CASSIGRLNTEAFF
TGTGCCAGTAGTATAGGCCGACTGAACACTGAAGCTTTCTTT
>TRBV6-1|NA|TRBJ2-3|TRBD2
CALAGGPGRTDTQYF
TGTGCATTAGCGGGAGGGCCAGGGAGGACAGATACGCAGTATTTT
>TRBV7-9|NA|TRBJ1-1|TRBD1
CASSSGTAQNTEAFF
TGTGCCAGCAGCTCGGGGACAGCTCAGAACACTGAAGCTTTCTTT
>TRBV9|NA|TRBJ1-1|TRBD1
CASSPGGGAGTEAFF
TGTGCCAGCAGCCCAGGAGGGGGCGCGGGCACTGAAGCTTTCTTT
>TRBV19|NA|TRBJ2-7|TRBD1
CASSKWTGSYEQYF
TGTGCCAGTAGTAAGTGGACAGGGTCCTACGAGCAGTACTTC
>TRBV18|NA|TRBJ1-3|NA
CASSPPLEGISGNTIYF
TGTGCCAGCTCACCACCACTTGAAGGGATATCTGGAAACACCATATATTTT
>TRBV28|NA|TRBJ1-5|NA
CASRRGGSNQPQHF
TGTGCCAGCAGGCGGGGGGGTAGCAATCAGCCCCAGCATTTT
>TRBV7-2|few|TRBJ1-2|NA
CASSLSNQGNYGYTF
TGTGCCAGCAGCCTTTCCAATCAGGGGAACTATGGCTACACCTTC